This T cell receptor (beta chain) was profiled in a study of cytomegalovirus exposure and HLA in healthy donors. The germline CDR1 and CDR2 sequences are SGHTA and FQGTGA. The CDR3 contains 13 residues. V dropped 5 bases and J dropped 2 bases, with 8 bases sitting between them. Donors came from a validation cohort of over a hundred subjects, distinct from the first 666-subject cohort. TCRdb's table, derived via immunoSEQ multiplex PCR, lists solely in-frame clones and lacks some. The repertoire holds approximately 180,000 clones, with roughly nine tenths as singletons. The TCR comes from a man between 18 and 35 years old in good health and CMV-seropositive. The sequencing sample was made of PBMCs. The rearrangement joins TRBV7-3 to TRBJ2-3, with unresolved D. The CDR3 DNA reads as TGTGCCAGCAGCCGAGCCTACACAGATACGCAGTATTTT. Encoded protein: CASSRAYTDTQYF.